Shown below are 26 T cell receptor beta chains from a single sample sequenced in a study of T cell responses to AZD1222 COVID-19 vaccine. Some clones are missing from TCRdb's copy, which holds only in-frame ones; the method was immunoSEQ multiplex PCR. The top ten hold less than 6% of the sample, which has roughly 100,000 clones, 85% to 90% seen once. The material was peripheral blood, obtained on day 0 of AZD1222 vaccination. The receptors were gathered from an adult in good health.

The chain uses TRBV19 and TRBJ1-1; the D is unclear. The length of the CDR3 is 14 residues. The V gene lost 7 bases and the J gene lost 4 bases, with 16 bases spanning the gap. CDR1 is LNHDA and CDR2 is SQIVND in the germline V gene (reference sequence). The CDR3 nucleotides are TGTGCCAGTACCTGGGGTAGAGACTCCACTGAAGCTTTCTTT. This encodes CASTWGRDSTEAFF.

The rearrangement uses TRBV18 and TRBJ1-2; D is unclear. Trimming stripped 0 bases from V and 13 bases from J, with 12 bases between. Germline V gene sequence: CDR1 KGHSH, CDR2 LQKENI. This CDR3 has 12 amino acids. CDR3 DNA sequence: TGTGCCAGCTCACCACCTTTTCCCCCGGTCACCTTC. Amino acid sequence: CASSPPFPPVTF.

The chain combines TRBV6-5 with TRBJ1-2; D is perhaps TRBD1 (6 bases). There are 14 residues in the CDR3. V was trimmed by 2 bases and J by 2 bases, leaving 9 bases between them. Germline V gene lookup returns CDR1 MNHEY and CDR2 SVGAGI. CDR3 DNA: TGTGCCAGCAGTTACGGGACACAGAACTATGGCTACACCTTC. Translating gives CASSYGTQNYGYTF.

This clone was detected only a few times. The V gene is TRBV10-1, the J gene TRBJ1-3, with 7 bases lining up with TRBD1. The V gene end was trimmed by 3 bases and the J gene end by 4 bases; junction bases not matched to a gene: 6. Germline CDR1 WNHNN, CDR2 SYGVQD (reference sequence). CDR3 length: 15 residues. The CDR3 DNA is TGCGCCAGCAGTGATGGGACAGCACTCGGAAACACCATATATTTT. Translated, it gives CASSDGTALGNTIYF.

The chain couples TRBV6-5 to TRBJ2-3, with D perhaps matching TRBD2 (6 bases). The length of the CDR3 is 16 residues. V gave up 4 bases and J gave up 0 bases, with 14 bases separating them. Germline CDR1 is MNHEY and CDR2 is SVGAGI. The CDR3 loop reads CASSFKAGLSTDTQYF. The CDR3 nucleotides are TGTGCCAGCAGTTTTAAAGCGGGCCTTAGCACAGATACGCAGTATTTT.

The rearrangement joins TRBV2 to TRBJ1-2; maybe TRBD1 (5 bases). The V and J ends lost 4 bases and 8 bases respectively, with 20 bases between them. Germline V gives CDR1 SNHLY, CDR2 FYNNEI. This CDR3 is 15 amino acids long. The CDR3 protein is CASSGQGADYGGYTF. The CDR3 nucleotides are TGTGCCAGCAGTGGTCAGGGTGCAGATTACGGGGGCTACACCTTC. Supplemented by reference TRBV2 and TRBJ1-2, the full variable domain reads EPEVTQTPSHQVTQMGQEVILRCVPISNHLYFYWYRQILGQKVEFLVSFYNNEISEKSEIFDDQFSVERPDGSNFTLKIRSTKLEDSAMYFCASSGQGADYGGYTFGSGTRLTVV.

The chain joins TRBV5-1 to TRBJ2-1; D is ambiguous. V was cut by 0 bases and J by 9 bases, with 4 bases left in between. The CDR3 length is 11 residues. Per the germline V gene, CDR1 is SGHRS and CDR2 is YFSETQ. The DNA of the CDR3 is TGCGCCAGCAGCTTGGTGGCTGAGCAGTTCTTC. Translation: CASSLVAEQFF.

Note on this clone: A junction boundary mismatches the germline segment, possibly from a read error. The chain employs TRBV2 and TRBJ1-5; possibly TRBD1 for D (5 bases). This CDR3 is 14 amino acids long. Germline V gene lookup returns CDR1 SNHLY and CDR2 FYNNEI. CDR3 amino acids: CASSEGQSIVPQHF. The CDR3 coding sequence is TGTGCCAGCAGCGAAGGACAATCGATCGTGCCCCAGCATTTT.

The V and J genes are TRBV29-1 and TRBJ2-7, with no clear D. V was cut by 7 bases and J by 3 bases, with 13 bases left in between. Germline values: CDR1 SQVTM, CDR2 ANQGSEA. The CDR3 is 12 amino acids. The CDR3 coding sequence is TGCAGCGCCCATAGCACAGACTACGAGCAGTACTTC. Translation: CSAHSTDYEQYF.

The chain links TRBV4-1 to TRBJ2-3; a possible D gene is TRBD1 (6 bases). The germline V gene has CDR1 MGHRA and CDR2 YSYEKL. Trimming took 2 bases from V and 0 from J, leaving 15 bases between them. CDR3 length: 17 residues. As DNA, the CDR3 is TGCGCCAGCAGCCAATCCGCAGGGGTGATTAGCACAGATACGCAGTATTTT. Amino acids: CASSQSAGVISTDTQYF.

V is TRBV7-3 and J is TRBJ2-7; 7 bases map to TRBD1. Trimming took 6 bases from V and 2 from J; bases not matched to a gene: 13. Germline CDR1 reads SGHTA; CDR2 reads FQGTGA. The CDR3 is made up of 16 amino acids. CDR3 loop: CASSPTGTASPYEQYF. CDR3 nucleotide sequence: TGTGCCAGCAGTCCCACCGGGACAGCGTCCCCCTACGAGCAGTACTTC.

The genes are TRBV19 and TRBJ1-5; D is perhaps TRBD1 (5 bases). The CDR3 loop spans 14 amino acids. The germline V gene encodes CDR1 LNHDA and CDR2 SQIVND (reference sequence). For the CDR3, the DNA is TGTGCGGTGGGAGGGGCTGGGGGCAATCAGCCCCAGCATTTT. Amino acids: CAVGGAGGNQPQHF.

The J gene is TRBJ1-4, the V gene TRBV6-1, with D maybe TRBD1 (6 bases). Trimming stripped 2 bases from V and 3 bases from J, with 10 bases between. The CDR3 has 15 residues. CDR1 is MNHNS, CDR2 SASEGT, per germline. In nucleotides, the CDR3 is TGTGCCAGCAGTGAAATGGACAGTCCTAATGAAAAACTGTTTTTT. It is translated as CASSEMDSPNEKLFF.

The rearrangement uses TRBV19 and TRBJ2-1; 7 bases match TRBD2. J gave up 9 bases and V 3 bases, and 11 bases lay outside the gene matches. CDR3 length: 15 residues. Germline assignment: CDR1 LNHDA and CDR2 SQIVND (reference sequence). The CDR3 loop is CASSIARELGGEQFF. The CDR3 coding sequence is TGTGCCAGTAGTATCGCGCGGGAGCTTGGCGGTGAGCAGTTCTTC.

The chain's CDR3 is CASSQGGSGRNLDTQYF. The CDR3 DNA reads TGTGCCAGCAGCCAAGGAGGCAGCGGGAGAAATCTAGATACGCAGTATTTT. The V gene is TRBV3-1 (or the pseudogene TRBV3-2), the J gene TRBJ2-3; 8 bases are a match to TRBD2. Trimming cost V 1 base and J 5 bases; bases outside gene matches: 11. CDR1 is LGHDT and CDR2 is YNNKEL in the germline V gene (reference sequence). The CDR3 covers 17 residues.

The chain recombines TRBV10-2 with TRBJ1-2; possible D gene TRBD1, 6 bases. Trimming shortened V by 6 bases and J by 0 bases, and 8 bases separated the two germline ends. This CDR3 comprises 13 residues. From germline, CDR1 is WSHSY and CDR2 SAAADI. CDR3 sequence (DNA): TGCGCCAGCAGGGACAGCGCTAACTATGGCTACACCTTC. As protein: CASRDSANYGYTF.

The V call is TRBV12-5, the J call TRBJ2-7; 9 nucleotides match TRBD2. CDR1 and CDR2 from the germline V gene are LGHNT and FRNRAP. V lost 1 base, J lost 2 bases, and 3 bases stayed unmatched. The length of the CDR3 is 15 residues. In DNA form, the CDR3 reads TGTGCTAGTGGTTTGGGCGGGACTAGCACCTACGAGCAGTACTTC. Amino acids: CASGLGGTSTYEQYF.

The V and J genes are TRBV18 and TRBJ1-5; the D is unclear. Per the germline V gene, CDR1 is KGHSH and CDR2 is LQKENI. This CDR3 is 13 amino acids long. Trimming removed 3 bases from V and 3 bases from J, with 6 bases in between. The CDR3 protein is CASSPGDNQPQHF. As DNA, the CDR3 is TGTGCCAGCTCACCCGGGGACAATCAGCCCCAGCATTTT. Supplemented by reference TRBV18 and TRBJ1-5, the full variable domain reads NAGVMQNPRHLVRRRGQEARLRCSPMKGHSHVYWYRQLPEEGLKFMVYLQKENIIDESGMPKERFSAEFPKEGPSILRIQQVVRGDSAAYFCASSPGDNQPQHFGDGTRLSIL.

The J gene is TRBJ2-7, the V gene TRBV11-2; the D gene is possibly TRBD2 (5 bases). Germline V gives CDR1 SGHAT, CDR2 FQNNGV. V was clipped by 5 bases and J by 3 bases, with 20 bases between them. CDR3 length: 16 amino acids. The CDR3 sequence: CASSPLSRLGGYEQYF. As DNA, the CDR3 is TGTGCCAGCAGCCCTCTGTCTCGGCTAGGAGGCTACGAGCAGTACTTC.

V gene TRBV19 combines with J gene TRBJ1-5, with D perhaps TRBD1 (6 bases). This CDR3 is built from 14 residues. CDR1 LNHDA and CDR2 SQIVND come from the germline V gene (reference sequence). Trimming removed 3 bases at V and 5 bases at J, with 11 bases between. The CDR3 spells CASSIGGPYQPQHF. The CDR3 region has the DNA TGTGCCAGTAGTATCGGGGGGCCATATCAGCCCCAGCATTTT.

V gene TRBV7-2 combines with J gene TRBJ2-1; the D gene is possibly TRBD2 (7 bases). Germline CDR1 is SGHTA and CDR2 is FQGNSA. Trimming stripped 7 bases from V and 2 bases from J, with 27 bases between. This CDR3 has 19 amino acids. CDR3 DNA sequence: TGTGCCAGCACCAAAAGTCGGGGGGCCTCTAGACTAACCTACAATGAGCAGTTCTTC. Protein: CASTKSRGASRLTYNEQFF. The whole variable domain, remainder taken from reference TRBV7-2 and TRBJ2-1, is GAGVSQSPSNKVTEKGKDVELRCDPISGHTALYWYRQSLGQGLEFLIYFQGNSAPDKSGLPSDRFSAERTGGSVSTLTIQRTQQEDSAVYLCASTKSRGASRLTYNEQFFGPGTRLTVL.

The chain recombines TRBV28 with TRBJ1-5; no reliable D call. V shed 7 bases and J shed 3 bases, with 7 bases lying between them. The CDR3 consists of 12 residues. CDR1 and CDR2 (germline): MDHEN, SYDVKM. For the CDR3, the DNA is TGTGCCAGCATCGGGGTCAATCAGCCCCAGCATTTT. Its protein is CASIGVNQPQHF. The variable domain in full, completed from reference TRBV28 and TRBJ1-5, reads DVKVTQSSRYLVKRTGEKVFLECVQDMDHENMFWYRQDPGLGLRLIYFSYDVKMKEKGDIPEGYSVSREKKERFSLILESASTNQTSMYLCASIGVNQPQHFGDGTRLSIL.

The J gene is TRBJ2-7, the V gene TRBV5-1; D remains ambiguous. The V end was cut by 0 bases, the J end by 2 bases, with 9 bases between. From germline, CDR1 is SGHRS and CDR2 YFSETQ. The CDR3 totals 14 residues. CDR3 nucleotide sequence: TGCGCCAGCAGCTTGGGAGGTACTGCCTACGAGCAGTACTTC. This encodes CASSLGGTAYEQYF.

The CDR3 sequence: CASSYRRGQTGELFF. The CDR3 nucleotides read TGTGCCAGCAGTTATCGTCGAGGGCAGACCGGGGAGCTGTTTTTT. The chain employs TRBV2 and TRBJ2-2; possibly TRBD2 for D (5 bases). CDR3 length: 15 residues. V dropped 5 bases and J dropped 5 bases, with 15 bases sitting between them. In germline, CDR1 is SNHLY, CDR2 FYNNEI.

The chain couples TRBV7-8 to TRBJ1-2, with 7 bases that match TRBD1. Germline lookup yields CDR1 SGHVS and CDR2 FQNEAQ. This CDR3 contains 15 residues. Trimming took 4 bases from V and 4 from J; bases not matched to a gene: 9. CDR3 sequence: CASSSRGQEVYGYTF. The CDR3, as DNA: TGTGCCAGCAGCTCCCGAGGACAGGAAGTCTATGGCTACACCTTC.

The chain links TRBV28 to TRBJ2-7; the match to TRBD1 covers 8 bases. With 5 bases clipped from V and 6 bases from J, the junction kept 6 bases outside the gene matches. This CDR3 is 13 amino acids long. Germline CDR1 and CDR2: MDHEN and SYDVKM. The CDR3: CASSPGQGPEQYF. The CDR3 coding sequence is TGTGCCAGCAGTCCAGGACAGGGCCCCGAGCAGTACTTC.